The present T cell receptor beta chain was sequenced within a study of T cell responses to AZD1222 COVID-19 vaccine. Data came from immunoSEQ multiplex PCR; TCRdb stores just in-frame clones and leaves some out. The sample records 99,000 or so clones, approximately 93% being singletons. V shed 6 bases and J shed 5 bases, with 22 bases lying between them. Per the germline V gene, CDR1 is MDHEN and CDR2 is SYDVKM. This CDR3 is built from 16 residues. The TCR originated in an adult in good health. Sequencing used peripheral blood, obtained on day 0 of AZD1222 vaccination. V and J are TRBV28 and TRBJ1-2; tentative D call: TRBD1 (5 bases). This CDR3 reads CASRSRPRDGLYGYTF. DNA of the CDR3: TGTGCCAGCAGGTCTAGGCCGCGGGACGGCTTATATGGCTACACCTTC.